Each of the 30 T cell receptor beta chains below was sequenced from the same sample in a study of blood T cells in healthy people across ages. The use of a sample-barcoded 5' primer and a J-beta primer mix characterized a second PCR of roughly 6 to 11 cycles. TCRdb passed the 5' RACE reads through MiXCR, listing each CDR3 protein once. The data show some 900,000 distinct CDR3 sequences, with about 28% seen just once and roughly 17% held by the top ten. Sample: blood. These receptors were collected from a woman aged 80 or over in good health.

There are many counts of this clonotype. The V and J genes are TRBV15 and TRBJ2-5; either TRBD1 or TRBD2 may fit D (6 bases each). V was clipped by 0 bases and J by 4 bases, with 12 bases between them. In germline, CDR1 is LNHNV, CDR2 YYDKDF (reference sequence). The CDR3 is 15 amino acids. CDR3 amino acids: CATSRDRGGRETQYF. Written as DNA, the CDR3 is TGTGCCACCAGCAGAGATAGAGGGGGGAGAGAGACCCAGTACTTC.

This clonotype was seen at least ten times. This chain links TRBV7-2 with TRBJ2-5, with TRBD2 identical over 10 bases. J lost 3 bases, V lost 2 bases, and 15 bases had no gene match. In germline, CDR1 is SGHTA, CDR2 FQGNSA. The CDR3 is made up of 19 amino acids. This chain's CDR3 is CASSLRGGIAGGLKETQYF. In nucleotides, the CDR3 is TGTGCCAGCAGCTTAAGGGGGGGGATAGCGGGGGGTCTTAAAGAGACCCAGTACTTC. Using reference TRBV7-2 and TRBJ2-5 for the parts outside the CDR3, the full variable domain is GAGVSQSPSNKVTEKGKDVELRCDPISGHTALYWYRQSLGQGLEFLIYFQGNSAPDKSGLPSDRFSAERTGGSVSTLTIQRTQQEDSAVYLCASSLRGGIAGGLKETQYFGPGTRLLVL.

This clonotype was recorded many times. This chain uses TRBV20-1 with TRBJ2-1, with unresolved D. The V gene lost 0 bases and the J gene lost 1 base, with 13 bases spanning the gap. This CDR3 spans 16 amino acids. The germline V gene has CDR1 DFQATT and CDR2 SNEGSKA (reference sequence). The DNA for the CDR3 is TGCAGTGCTAGAGATAGGTCGGGCAGGTCCTACAATGAGCAGTTCTTC. Its translation is CSARDRSGRSYNEQFF.

This clonotype was counted ten times or more. The chain recombines TRBV5-1 with TRBJ1-2; D remains ambiguous. CDR1 is SGHRS, CDR2 YFSETQ, per germline. Trimming removed 0 bases at V and 2 bases at J, with 5 bases between. The CDR3 sequence is 13 residues long. This CDR3 is CASSLALNYGYTF. The DNA of the CDR3 is TGCGCCAGCAGCTTGGCCCTAAACTATGGCTACACCTTC. Using reference TRBV5-1 and TRBJ1-2 for the parts outside the CDR3, the full variable domain is KAGVTQTPRYLIKTRGQQVTLSCSPISGHRSVSWYQQTPGQGLQFLFEYFSETQRNKGNFPGRFSGRQFSNSRSEMNVSTLELGDSALYLCASSLALNYGYTFGSGTRLTVV.

V is TRBV20-1 and J is TRBJ2-7; D gene ambiguous. The germline V gene encodes CDR1 DFQATT and CDR2 SNEGSKA (reference sequence). The CDR3 extends over 15 amino acids. With 1 base removed from V and 0 bases from J, the gap between germline ends came to 13 bases. The CDR3 sequence is CSARGRTVISYEQYF. The CDR3 DNA reads TGCAGTGCTAGAGGAAGAACAGTCATCTCCTACGAGCAGTACTTC.

In the case of this clonotype: A much larger clone is a single base away; this may be a read error. This likely comes from a read error, as the CDR3 has no conserved phenylalanine or tryptophan at its end. The chain uses TRBV5-1 and TRBJ1-6; 8 nucleotides align to TRBD1. Trimming took 5 bases from V and 9 from J; bases not matched to a gene: 10. The CDR3 contains 15 residues. The germline gives CDR1 SGHRS, CDR2 YFSETQ. The DNA of the CDR3 is TGCGCCAGCAGGTACACGGAGACAGGGGTTTCACCCCTCCACTGT. The encoded protein is CASRYTETGVSPLHC.

This clonotype was seen only a few times. The chain joins TRBV21-1 to TRBJ1-1; no DNA check was done on the table's D call, TRBD1. TRBV21-1 is a known pseudogene. The CDR3 totals 11 residues. In DNA form, the CDR3 reads TGTGCCAGCACACAGGGGGCGGCGGACTTCTTT. Translation: CASTQGAADFF.

Turning to this clonotype: Just one base apart from a much larger clone, this may be a read error. The chain carries TRBV24-1 and TRBJ2-1; D perhaps matches TRBD1 (5 bases). V was shortened by 0 bases and J by 6 bases, with 8 bases between the two germline ends. The CDR3 runs to 14 residues. Germline CDR1 reads KGHDR; CDR2 reads SFDVKD. The CDR3 DNA sequence: TGTGCCACCAGTGATTTGCGCGACAGCAATGAGCAGTTCTTC. Translation: CATSDLRDSNEQFF.

In its sample, this clonotype was seen a few times. J is TRBJ2-1 and V is TRBV2; no clear D. V shed 6 bases and J shed 3 bases, with 12 bases lying between them. The CDR3 has 14 amino acids. Per the germline V gene, CDR1 is SNHLY and CDR2 is FYNNEI. Here the CDR3 DNA reads TGTGCCAGCAGGTACACCTGGAACTACAATGAGCAGTTCTTC. Translated, it gives CASRYTWNYNEQFF.

V is TRBV27 and J is TRBJ2-5; a possible D gene is TRBD1 (6 bases). V was clipped by 6 bases and J by 4 bases, with 15 bases between them. CDR1 is MNHEY and CDR2 is SMNVEV in the germline V gene (reference sequence). The CDR3 runs to 14 residues. The CDR3 nucleotides are TGTGCCAGCAGCTTAGCGAGGGGGATAGAGACCCAGTACTTC. Translating gives CASSLARGIETQYF.

This clonotype was seen only a few times. This may stem from a read error, because a much larger clone lies one nucleotide away. This chain connects TRBV14 to TRBJ2-5; no clear D. The CDR3 has 12 residues. Germline CDR1 reads SGHDN; CDR2 reads FVKESK. The ends were cut back, 0 bases at V and 4 bases at J, with 3 bases in the middle. The DNA for the CDR3 is TGTGCCAGCAGCCAAGAGTCAGAGACCCAGTACTTC. Amino acids: CASSQESETQYF.

This clonotype was observed a few times. The chain uses TRBV29-1 and TRBJ1-1; D gene uncertain. The V and J ends lost 6 bases and 1 base respectively, with 12 bases between them. CDR1 and CDR2 from the germline V gene are SQVTM and ANQGSEA. The CDR3 consists of 13 residues. The CDR3 bases are TGCAGCGTCAATATCCAACAGAACACTGAAGCTTTCTTT. Protein sequence: CSVNIQQNTEAFF.

This clonotype was seen repeatedly, ten times or more. The gene calls are TRBV30 and TRBJ1-2, with a tentative D call TRBD1 (6 bases). Trimming pared 2 bases from V and 0 bases from J, leaving 10 bases between. There are 14 residues in the CDR3. Germline V lookup: CDR1 GTSNPN, CDR2 SVGIG (reference sequence). The CDR3 DNA is TGTGCCTGGAGTCCCGGACAGACTAACTATGGCTACACCTTC. This codes for CAWSPGQTNYGYTF.

The sample holds many counts of this clonotype. This chain joins TRBV18 and TRBJ1-2; D uncertain. The germline gives CDR1 KGHSH, CDR2 LQKENI. Trimming took off 2 bases at V and 8 bases at J, with 9 bases between the two ends. The CDR3 is 12 residues long. CDR3 loop: CASSPRAGGYTF. DNA of the CDR3: TGTGCCAGCTCACCAAGAGCGGGAGGCTACACCTTC. The full variable domain, its missing parts supplied by reference TRBV18 and TRBJ1-2, is NAGVMQNPRHLVRRRGQEARLRCSPMKGHSHVYWYRQLPEEGLKFMVYLQKENIIDESGMPKERFSAEFPKEGPSILRIQQVVRGDSAAYFCASSPRAGGYTFGSGTRLTVV.

This clonotype was seen at least ten times. The gene calls are TRBV6-5 and TRBJ2-1; 12 bases agree with TRBD2. The CDR3 covers 17 residues. Germline V lookup: CDR1 MNHEY, CDR2 SVGAGI. The J segment lost 4 bases and the V segment lost 6 bases, leaving 10 bases of the junction unmatched. For the CDR3, the DNA is TGTGCCAGCAGGACTAGCGGGGGCCCATCCCTATACAATGAGCAGTTCTTC. Amino acid sequence: CASRTSGGPSLYNEQFF.

The rearrangement uses TRBV5-5 and TRBJ1-2, with TRBD1 matching 10 bases. The CDR3 totals 16 residues. The V and J ends lost 3 bases and 3 bases, in that order; junction bases with no gene match: 8. The germline gives CDR1 SGHKS, CDR2 YYEKEE (reference sequence). CDR3 bases: TGTGCCAGCAGCTCCGGGACAGGGGTTTGGGACTATGGCTACACCTTC. This gives the protein CASSSGTGVWDYGYTF.

This clonotype was detected many times. The rearrangement uses TRBV6-1 and TRBJ2-1, with D perhaps given as TRBD1 or TRBD2 (6 bases each). Germline CDR1 is MNHNS and CDR2 is SASEGT. The V and J ends lost 7 bases and 1 base respectively, with 20 bases between them. This CDR3 region has 17 residues. In DNA, the CDR3 is TGTGCCAGCACCGCGCAGTGGGGGGCCTTATCCTACAATGAGCAGTTCTTC. It codes for CASTAQWGALSYNEQFF.

With regard to this clonotype: This may stem from a read error, because a much larger clone lies one nucleotide away. V gene TRBV3-1 combines with J gene TRBJ2-5; D unresolved. Per the germline V gene, CDR1 is LGHDT and CDR2 is YNNKEL (reference sequence). The V end was cut by 1 base, the J end by 4 bases, with 13 bases between. The CDR3 contains 15 residues. The CDR3 reads CASSQGLSPGETQYF. For the CDR3, the DNA is TGTGCCAGCAGCCAAGGTCTATCTCCCGGAGAGACCCAGTACTTC.

The gene calls are TRBV24-1 and TRBJ2-3, with TRBD1 as a possible D gene (6 bases). The CDR3 spans 16 residues. Germline lookup yields CDR1 KGHDR and CDR2 SFDVKD. The V gene lost 1 base and the J gene lost 1 base, with 11 bases spanning the gap. In DNA form, the CDR3 reads TGTGCCACCAGTGATTTTGGGGGCCGAGGCACAGATACGCAGTATTTT. It codes for CATSDFGGRGTDTQYF.

The chain couples TRBV4-3 to TRBJ1-2, with 11 bases fitting TRBD1. The CDR3 extends over 19 amino acids. J gave up 1 base and V 1 base, and 11 bases lay outside the gene matches. From germline, CDR1 is LGHNA and CDR2 YSLEER. CDR3 residues: CASSQGSQDRGRGNYGYTF. The CDR3 nucleotides read TGCGCCAGCAGCCAAGGCTCTCAGGACAGGGGGCGAGGTAACTATGGCTACACCTTC.

This clonotype was counted many times. The V gene is TRBV29-1, the J gene TRBJ2-3; 7 positions match TRBD2. Germline V lookup: CDR1 SQVTM, CDR2 ANQGSEA. The CDR3 consists of 14 residues. Trimming took 4 bases from V and 2 from J; bases not matched to a gene: 6. The CDR3 loop is CSVVGTTTTDTQYF. CDR3 coding DNA: TGCAGCGTTGTAGGGACTACCACCACAGATACGCAGTATTTT.

The chain employs TRBV7-9 and TRBJ2-5; weak D call: TRBD2 (5 bases). The ends were cut back, 3 bases at V and 7 bases at J, with 12 bases in the middle. The CDR3 runs to 13 residues. CDR1 SEHNR and CDR2 FQNEAQ come from the germline V gene (reference sequence). The CDR3 sequence is CASSLVEAGTQYF. For the CDR3, the DNA is TGTGCCAGCAGCTTGGTGGAGGCGGGGACCCAGTACTTC.

The chain carries TRBV15 and TRBJ1-1; TRBD1 agrees at 9 bases. Germline values: CDR1 LNHNV, CDR2 YYDKDF (reference sequence). The CDR3 spans 15 residues. V shed 8 bases and J 8 bases; nucleotides not matched to a gene: 15. Written as DNA, the CDR3 is TGTGCCACCTCCCGGGACAGGGACAGGGCCAGGGAAGCTTTCTTT. It specifies CATSRDRDRAREAFF.

On this clonotype: A read error may produce the germline difference seen at one junction end. This CDR3 reads CAGSSGQVPRYF. CDR3 sequence (DNA): TGTGCCGGCAGTAGCGGACAGGTCCCGCGGTATTTT. The chain recombines TRBV12-3 or TRBV12-4 with TRBJ2-3; D perhaps matches TRBD1 (7 bases). This CDR3 contains 12 residues.

This clonotype occurred many times. CDR3 sequence reads: CASSAMTGTKETQYF. DNA for the CDR3: TGCGCCAGCAGCGCGATGACCGGGACAAAAGAGACCCAGTACTTC. The chain employs TRBV5-1 and TRBJ2-5, with D perhaps matching TRBD1 (6 bases). Looked up from germline, CDR1 is SGHRS and CDR2 is YFSETQ. The CDR3 runs 15 residues. The V end lost 4 bases, the J end lost 3 bases, and 16 bases lay between the germline ends.

This clonotype was observed many times. The chain couples TRBV6-6 to TRBJ2-1; perhaps D is TRBD1 or TRBD2 (6 bases each). CDR1 is MNHNY, CDR2 SVGAGI, per germline (reference sequence). V dropped 1 base and J dropped 0 bases, with 13 bases sitting between them. This CDR3 is built from 17 residues. The CDR3 nucleotides read TGTGCCAGCAGTTACTTCGGGGGCGATAGCTCCTACAATGAGCAGTTCTTC. Its translation: CASSYFGGDSSYNEQFF.

This clonotype appeared a single time. Since a much larger clone is just one base distant, this may be a read error. The gene calls are TRBV6-6 and TRBJ2-3; 13 nucleotides align to TRBD2. The CDR3 sequence is 15 residues long. V shed 9 bases and J 3 bases; nucleotides not matched to a gene: 6. Per the germline V gene, CDR1 is MNHNY and CDR2 is SVGAGI (reference sequence). As DNA, the CDR3 is TGTGCCAGGACCACTAGCGGGGGGGCTACAGATACGCAGTATTTT. Amino acids: CARTTSGGATDTQYF.

A note on this clonotype: A clone one base away is much larger, so this may be a read error. V gene TRBV3-1 combines with J gene TRBJ2-7, with 9 nucleotides matching TRBD1. Germline CDR1 LGHDT, CDR2 YNNKEL (reference sequence). This CDR3 spans 16 amino acids. The CDR3 sequence is CARSQDKGQGSYEQYF. As DNA, the CDR3 is TGTGCCCGCAGCCAAGATAAAGGACAGGGGTCCTACGAGCAGTACTTC.

Concerning this clonotype itself: A much more abundant neighbour one base away suggests this may be a read error. The J gene is TRBJ2-1, the V gene TRBV7-2; weak D call: TRBD2 (6 bases). In germline, CDR1 is SGHTA, CDR2 FQGNSA. This CDR3 is 14 amino acids long. V was cut by 5 bases and J by 0 bases, with 8 bases left in between. CDR3 loop: CASSPDYSYNEQFF. For the CDR3, the DNA is TGTGCCAGCAGCCCGGACTACTCCTACAATGAGCAGTTCTTC.

This clonotype was counted ten times or more. The chain joins TRBV6-2 or TRBV6-3 to TRBJ2-7; a weak D match, TRBD2 (6 bases). Germline V lookup: CDR1 MNHEY, CDR2 SVGEGT. The CDR3 consists of 14 residues. The V and J ends lost 2 bases and 2 bases respectively, with 10 bases between them. CDR3 in DNA: TGTGCCAGCAGTTACGACGGGGGTCCCTACGAGCAGTACTTC. Translation: CASSYDGGPYEQYF.